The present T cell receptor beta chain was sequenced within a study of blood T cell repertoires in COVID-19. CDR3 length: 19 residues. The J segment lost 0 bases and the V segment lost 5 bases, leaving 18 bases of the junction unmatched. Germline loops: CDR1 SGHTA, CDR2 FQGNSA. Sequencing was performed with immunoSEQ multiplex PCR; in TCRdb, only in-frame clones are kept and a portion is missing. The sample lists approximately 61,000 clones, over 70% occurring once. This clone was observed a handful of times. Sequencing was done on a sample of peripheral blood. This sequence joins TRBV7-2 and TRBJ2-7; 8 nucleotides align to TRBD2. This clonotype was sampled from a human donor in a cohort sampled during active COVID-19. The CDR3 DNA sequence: TGTGCCAGCAGCCTCCGCCCCACTAGCGGCCTAACCAACTCCTACGAGCAGTACTTC. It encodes CASSLRPTSGLTNSYEQYF.